Listed here are 32 T cell receptor beta chains from one sample, sequenced in a study of blood T cell repertoires in COVID-19. The table came from immunoSEQ multiplex PCR; TCRdb's copy has only in-frame clones and leaves some out. The profile shows under 300,000 clones, roughly 86% of them singletons. The sample comprised peripheral blood. The origin of the receptors is a man between 18 and 29 years old with active or convalescent COVID-19.

This chain connects TRBV11-2 to TRBJ2-7; 9 nucleotides match TRBD1. Trimming removed 5 bases from V and 5 bases from J; junction bases left unmatched: 7. Per germline, CDR1 SGHAT and CDR2 FQNNGV. The CDR3 covers 14 residues. CDR3 loop: CASSPGTGLNEQYF. The CDR3 DNA sequence: TGTGCCAGCAGCCCCGGGACAGGGCTAAACGAGCAGTACTTC.

The chain recombines TRBV27 with TRBJ2-1, with 7 bases matching TRBD2. V shed 4 bases, J shed 4 bases, and the junction held 7 bases outside the gene matches. Germline V CDR1 and CDR2: MNHEY, SMNVEV (reference sequence). This CDR3 comprises 15 residues. The CDR3 here is CASSSGRERYNEQFF. CDR3 coding DNA: TGTGCCAGCAGTTCCGGGCGGGAGCGTTACAATGAGCAGTTCTTC.

This clone was counted a single time. This chain joins TRBV10-2 and TRBJ1-1, with 7 bases lining up with TRBD1. V shed 4 bases, J shed 0 bases, and the junction held 5 bases outside the gene matches. The CDR3 covers 15 residues. CDR1 is WSHSY, CDR2 SAAADI, per germline. CDR3 region: CASSGQGTMNTEAFF. Written as DNA, the CDR3 is TGCGCCAGCAGTGGACAGGGAACCATGAACACTGAAGCTTTCTTT.

This rearrangement joins TRBV6-5 to TRBJ2-3; 10 bases map to TRBD1. This CDR3 contains 16 residues. Germline values: CDR1 MNHEY, CDR2 SVGAGI. V was pared by 4 bases and J by 5 bases, with 9 bases of the junction left unmatched. The CDR3 DNA reads as TGTGCCAGCAGTTTTTCTGGGACAGGGGCGGGAGATACGCAGTATTTT. Residues: CASSFSGTGAGDTQYF.

The rearrangement joins TRBV6-2 or TRBV6-3 to TRBJ2-1, with 9 bases lining up with TRBD1. Per the germline V gene, CDR1 is MNHEY and CDR2 is SVGEGT. V dropped 5 bases and J dropped 6; count of bases not matched to a gene: 2. The CDR3 runs to 13 residues. CDR3 sequence (DNA): TGTGCCAGCAGTAAGACAGGGGGCAATGAGCAGTTCTTC. It yields the protein CASSKTGGNEQFF.

The sample holds one count of this clone. The chain recombines TRBV12-3 or TRBV12-4 with TRBJ1-2, with D unresolved. The CDR3 covers 13 residues. V was trimmed by 8 bases and J by 4 bases, leaving 14 bases between them. CDR3 amino acids: CASAQQTLYGYTF. The DNA for the CDR3 is TGTGCCAGCGCCCAACAGACCCTCTATGGCTACACCTTC.

The rearrangement joins TRBV6-2 or TRBV6-3 to TRBJ2-7; 9 nucleotides match TRBD2. Per germline, CDR1 MNHEY and CDR2 SVGEGT. This CDR3 spans 18 amino acids. The junction had 18 bases not matched to a gene; V was cut back by 6 bases and J by 3 bases. CDR3 region: CASSPRWASGNYIYEQYF. The CDR3 DNA reads TGTGCCAGCAGCCCTAGGTGGGCTAGCGGGAACTATATCTACGAGCAGTACTTC.

The V and J genes are TRBV2 and TRBJ1-5, with D unclear. V was shortened by 6 bases and J by 0 bases, with 12 bases between the two germline ends. The CDR3 is made up of 15 amino acids. The germline gives CDR1 SNHLY, CDR2 FYNNEI. The CDR3 nucleotides are TGTGCCAGCAGAGCGACGGATTATAGCAATCAGCCCCAGCATTTT. Its translation is CASRATDYSNQPQHF.

V and J are TRBV6-6 and TRBJ1-6; TRBD1 matches 7 bases. Germline CDR1 and CDR2: MNHNY and SVGAGI (reference sequence). CDR3 length equals 14 residues. J was trimmed by 8 bases and V by 6 bases; bases with no gene match: 7. CDR3 region: CASRHRGWDSPLHF. CDR3 in DNA: TGTGCCAGCAGACACAGGGGTTGGGATTCACCCCTCCACTTT.

The CDR3 sequence: CASSTSGIHEQYF. DNA for the CDR3: TGTGCCAGCAGTACCTCAGGTATACACGAGCAGTACTTC. This chain joins TRBV27 and TRBJ2-7, with no clear D. This CDR3 contains 13 residues. From germline, CDR1 is MNHEY and CDR2 SMNVEV (reference sequence). The V gene lost 5 bases and the J gene lost 5 bases, with 13 bases spanning the gap.

The rearrangement joins TRBV10-3 to TRBJ2-7; D perhaps matches TRBD1 (5 bases). This CDR3 region has 13 residues. CDR1 and CDR2 (germline): ENHRY, SYGVKD. The ends were cut back, 6 bases at V and 6 bases at J, with 15 bases in the middle. The CDR3 bases are TGTGCCATCAGCATCGATAGGGGTGTCGAGCAGTACTTC. It codes for CAISIDRGVEQYF.

This chain uses TRBV6-6 with TRBJ2-1; D is possibly TRBD2 (6 bases). CDR1 MNHNY and CDR2 SVGAGI come from the germline V gene (reference sequence). This CDR3 has 15 residues. Between the trimmed V and J ends, which lost 0 bases and 8 bases, there was a span of 14 bases. The CDR3 nucleotides are TGTGCCAGCAGTTACTCGAAGACTAGTCGCGATGAGCAGTTCTTC. It translates to CASSYSKTSRDEQFF.

This chain connects TRBV3-1 (or the pseudogene TRBV3-2) to TRBJ1-2; D is unresolved. V lost 4 bases, J lost 7 bases, and 10 bases lay in between. This CDR3 is 12 amino acids long. Germline V CDR1 and CDR2: LGHDT, YNNKEL (reference sequence). The CDR3 is CASSRASGGYTF. The CDR3 nucleotides read TGTGCCAGCAGCCGGGCATCCGGTGGCTACACCTTC.

The chain combines TRBV28 with TRBJ1-3; no firm D call. The V gene lost 6 bases and the J gene lost 4 bases, with 13 bases spanning the gap. Looked up from germline, CDR1 is MDHEN and CDR2 is SYDVKM. The length of the CDR3 is 14 residues. The CDR3 region is CASSERTEGNTIYF. The CDR3 coding sequence is TGTGCCAGCAGCGAGCGGACGGAAGGAAACACCATATATTTT.

This rearrangement joins TRBV9 to TRBJ2-7; perhaps TRBD1 as D (6 bases). Germline loops: CDR1 SGDLS, CDR2 YYNGEE. Trimming left V 5 bases short and J 5 bases short, with 23 bases between. The CDR3 sequence is 16 residues long. The DNA for the CDR3 is TGTGCCAGCAGTGCACAGGGTGCGCTACCCCTCCACGAGCAGTACTTC. Protein sequence: CASSAQGALPLHEQYF.

CDR3 amino acids: CASSLVAASYEQYF. In nucleotides, the CDR3 is TGTGCCAGCAGCTTAGTCGCGGCCTCCTACGAGCAGTACTTC. The gene calls are TRBV7-2 and TRBJ2-7; D uncertain. The ends were cut back, 1 base at V and 0 bases at J, with 7 bases in the middle. This CDR3 has 14 residues. In germline, CDR1 is SGHTA, CDR2 FQGNSA.

The chain joins TRBV28 to TRBJ1-5, with D maybe TRBD1 (6 bases). V gave up 7 bases and J gave up 1 base, with 14 bases separating them. Germline CDR1 MDHEN, CDR2 SYDVKM. The CDR3 has 15 amino acids. CDR3 DNA: TGTGCCAGCAAACGGAAAAGGGGGAGCAATCAGCCCCAGCATTTT. This gives the protein CASKRKRGSNQPQHF.

This chain connects TRBV7-9 to TRBJ2-3, with TRBD2 identical over 10 bases. This CDR3 has 16 amino acids. The V segment lost 5 bases and the J segment 0 bases; nucleotides outside the gene matches: 5. Germline values: CDR1 SEHNR, CDR2 FQNEAQ (reference sequence). Here the CDR3 reads CASSLWTSGSTDTQYF. The CDR3 DNA reads TGTGCCAGCAGCCTCTGGACTAGCGGCAGCACAGATACGCAGTATTTT.

The chain combines TRBV5-1 with TRBJ2-3; the D gene is possibly TRBD1 (6 bases). The V end was cut by 2 bases, the J end by 5 bases, with 15 bases between. Germline CDR1 and CDR2: SGHRS and YFSETQ. The CDR3 consists of 15 residues. CDR3 in amino acids: CASSLGTPEVDTQYF. The CDR3 DNA is TGCGCCAGCAGCTTAGGGACACCCGAAGTAGATACGCAGTATTTT.

This clone was seen ten or more times. The chain has TRBV19 and TRBJ2-1, with D perhaps TRBD1 (6 bases). Germline loops: CDR1 LNHDA, CDR2 SQIVND (reference sequence). V dropped 4 bases and J dropped 8 bases, with 15 bases sitting between them. CDR3 length: 14 residues. CDR3 DNA: TGTGCCAGTAGTACTCTCACCCACAGGGATGAGCAGTTCTTC. As protein: CASSTLTHRDEQFF.

The chain uses TRBV6-5 and TRBJ1-1; no definite D call. CDR1 is MNHEY, CDR2 SVGAGI, per germline. The length of the CDR3 is 12 residues. Trimming removed 6 bases from V and 10 bases from J, with 15 bases in between. In DNA, the CDR3 is TGTGCCAGCAGCCTCGACTGGATTGGAGCTTTCTTT. It yields the protein CASSLDWIGAFF.

V gene TRBV13 combines with J gene TRBJ2-1, with 11 bases identical to TRBD2. With 3 bases clipped from V and 3 bases from J, the junction kept 7 bases outside the gene matches. CDR3 size: 17 residues. Germline V gene lookup returns CDR1 PRHDT and CDR2 FYEKMQ (reference sequence). DNA of the CDR3: TGTGCCAGCAGCTTGGTACTAGGGACTAGCGGCTACAATGAGCAGTTCTTC. Translated, it gives CASSLVLGTSGYNEQFF.

Written as DNA, the CDR3 is TGTGCCAGCAGCCAATACTCGTACAATGAGCAGTTCTTC. This sequence encodes CASSQYSYNEQFF. The chain recombines TRBV14 with TRBJ2-1, with no clear D. The CDR3 contains 13 residues. The ends were cut back, 2 bases at V and 4 bases at J, with 6 bases in the middle. Germline V gene lookup returns CDR1 SGHDN and CDR2 FVKESK. Full variable domain (rest looked up from reference TRBV14 and TRBJ2-1): EAGVTQFPSHSVIEKGQTVTLRCDPISGHDNLYWYRRVMGKEIKFLLHFVKESKQDESGMPNNRFLAERTGGTYSTLKVQPAELEDSGVYFCASSQYSYNEQFFGPGTRLTVL.

The genes are TRBV15 and TRBJ2-2; TRBD1 agrees at 7 bases. The CDR3 covers 15 residues. Trimming took 3 bases from V and 5 from J; bases not matched to a gene: 6. Germline V gene sequence: CDR1 LNHNV, CDR2 YYDKDF (reference sequence). The CDR3: CATSRETGPTGELFF. CDR3 DNA sequence: TGTGCCACCAGCAGGGAGACAGGGCCGACCGGGGAGCTGTTTTTT.

This rearrangement joins TRBV10-3 to TRBJ2-5, with TRBD1 matching over 7 bases. V lost 0 bases and J lost 5; bases outside the gene matches: 12. The CDR3 is 17 residues long. CDR1 and CDR2 from the germline V gene are ENHRY and SYGVKD. DNA of the CDR3: TGTGCCATCAGTGAGTCCGGGGCAGGACAGGCGGAGGAGACCCAGTACTTC. Its protein is CAISESGAGQAEETQYF.

V gene TRBV9 combines with J gene TRBJ1-6; 9 nucleotides line up with TRBD1. The CDR3 is made up of 17 amino acids. Trimming cost V 2 bases and J 6 bases; bases outside gene matches: 9. Germline V gene lookup returns CDR1 SGDLS and CDR2 YYNGEE. This CDR3 reads CASSVDTGTGFNSPLHF. DNA of the CDR3: TGTGCCAGCAGCGTGGATACCGGGACAGGGTTTAATTCACCCCTCCACTTT.

The chain employs TRBV3-1 (or the pseudogene TRBV3-2) and TRBJ2-2; 10 bases agree with TRBD2. The CDR3 extends over 16 amino acids. Germline CDR1 is LGHDT and CDR2 is YNNKEL (reference sequence). Trimming cost V 2 bases and J 3 bases; bases outside gene matches: 3. CDR3 in amino acids: CASSQIAGGDTGELFF. The CDR3 bases are TGTGCCAGCAGCCAAATAGCGGGAGGAGACACCGGGGAGCTGTTTTTT.

J is TRBJ1-5 and V is TRBV6-4, with no clear D. Germline lookup yields CDR1 MRHNA and CDR2 SNTAGT. This CDR3 region has 13 residues. V was clipped by 8 bases and J by 7 bases, with 15 bases between them. The CDR3 here is CASLRGSDQPQHF. The CDR3 nucleotides are TGTGCCAGCCTTCGGGGTTCAGACCAGCCCCAGCATTTT.

The chain employs TRBV7-9 and TRBJ2-2; 7 positions agree with TRBD1. V shed 1 base, J shed 3 bases, and the junction held 11 bases outside the gene matches. Germline CDR1 SEHNR, CDR2 FQNEAQ (reference sequence). There are 18 residues in the CDR3. The CDR3 protein is CASSLDLQGIRDTGELFF. CDR3 in DNA: TGTGCCAGCAGCTTAGATCTACAGGGGATAAGGGACACCGGGGAGCTGTTTTTT.

About this clone itself: This specimen includes other DNA sequences encoding the same CDR3. CDR3 in DNA: TGTGCCAGCAGCTTGTACGGGAACTCTGGAAACACCATATATTTT. This encodes CASSLYGNSGNTIYF. This chain connects TRBV5-5 to TRBJ1-3; D is ambiguous. CDR1 and CDR2 (germline): SGHKS, YYEKEE (reference sequence). With 1 base removed from V and 0 bases from J, the gap between germline ends came to 8 bases. There are 15 residues in the CDR3.

V is TRBV3-1 (or the pseudogene TRBV3-2) and J is TRBJ1-6; D uncertain. The ends were cut back, 1 base at V and 9 bases at J, with 10 bases in the middle. This CDR3 region has 14 residues. Germline lookup yields CDR1 LGHDT and CDR2 YNNKEL (reference sequence). CDR3 DNA: TGTGCCAGCAGCCAAGTGAGTGTCGGTTCACCCCTCCACTTT. As protein: CASSQVSVGSPLHF.

This clone was seen a single time. The chain combines TRBV30 with TRBJ2-1; TRBD2 matches at 9 bases. This CDR3 is 13 amino acids long. CDR1 is GTSNPN, CDR2 SVGIG, per germline (reference sequence). With 1 base clipped from V and 9 bases from J, the junction kept 4 bases outside the gene matches. CDR3 in amino acids: CAWSGRLAAEQFF. Here the CDR3 DNA reads TGTGCCTGGAGTGGGAGACTAGCGGCTGAGCAGTTCTTC.